What follows are 26 T cell receptor beta chains derived from one specimen sequenced in a study of blood T cell repertoires in COVID-19. Some clones are missing from TCRdb's copy, which holds only in-frame ones; the method was immunoSEQ multiplex PCR. This table has 160,000 or so clones, over 70% appearing once. The sample was peripheral blood. The receptors were gathered from a man aged 55 to 70 with acute or convalescent COVID-19.

The chain combines TRBV3-1 (or the pseudogene TRBV3-2) with TRBJ1-5, with a tentative D call TRBD1 (6 bases). This CDR3 has 14 amino acids. The germline gives CDR1 LGHDT, CDR2 YNNKEL (reference sequence). The ends were cut back, 5 bases at V and 7 bases at J, with 15 bases in the middle. The CDR3 region is CASSFSRGGQPQHF. CDR3 coding DNA: TGTGCCAGCAGCTTCTCGAGGGGGGGACAGCCCCAGCATTTT.

The chain couples TRBV19 to TRBJ2-5; possible D gene TRBD1, 6 bases. V shed 1 base and J shed 4 bases, with 7 bases lying between them. The CDR3 sequence is 13 residues long. From germline, CDR1 is LNHDA and CDR2 SQIVND (reference sequence). The CDR3 protein is CASSIGRGETQYF. The DNA for the CDR3 is TGTGCCAGTAGTATAGGCAGGGGAGAGACCCAGTACTTC.

CDR3 coding DNA: TGTGCCAGCAGTCGTACAGGGGGCAACTACGAGCAGTACTTC. This translates into CASSRTGGNYEQYF. The chain links TRBV2 to TRBJ2-7; TRBD1 aligns across 9 bases. V gave up 5 bases and J gave up 3 bases; unmatched junction bases: 5. This CDR3 is 14 amino acids long. From germline, CDR1 is SNHLY and CDR2 FYNNEI.

The gene calls are TRBV6-5 and TRBJ1-6; D gene unclear. This CDR3 comprises 14 residues. In germline, CDR1 is MNHEY, CDR2 SVGAGI. The V and J ends lost 6 bases and 7 bases respectively, with 13 bases between them. CDR3 protein: CASSPLYSNSPLHF. The CDR3 nucleotides read TGTGCCAGCAGCCCCCTCTACTCCAATTCACCCCTCCACTTT.

The CDR3 loop reads CASSLFGSGQKNIQYF. CDR3 nucleotide sequence: TGTGCCAGCAGCTTGTTTGGGTCGGGACAGAAAAACATTCAGTACTTC. V and J are TRBV5-8 and TRBJ2-4; 7 bases match TRBD1. Looked up from germline, CDR1 is SGHTS and CDR2 is YDEGEE. The length of the CDR3 is 16 residues. Trimming took 1 base from V and 4 from J; bases not matched to a gene: 8.

The chain is built from TRBV4-2 and TRBJ1-2, with 8 bases identical to TRBD1. The CDR3 sequence is 17 residues long. The germline gives CDR1 LGHNA, CDR2 YNFKEQ. With 0 bases clipped from V and 1 base from J, the junction kept 7 bases outside the gene matches. The CDR3 DNA reads as TGTGCCAGCAGCCAAGACCTAGGGACAGGCAGTAACTATGGCTACACCTTC. Translating it yields CASSQDLGTGSNYGYTF.

The gene calls are TRBV2 and TRBJ2-3; 10 bases are a match to TRBD2. This CDR3 comprises 15 residues. Losses at the gene ends were 6 bases for V and 5 bases for J; bases not matched to a gene: 8. Germline-derived CDR1 and CDR2 are SNHLY and FYNNEI. This chain's CDR3 is CASSGSGRGIDTQYF. The CDR3 coding sequence is TGTGCCAGCAGCGGGAGCGGGAGGGGTATAGATACGCAGTATTTT.

The rearrangement links TRBV5-1 to TRBJ1-5; 7 positions agree with TRBD1. J gave up 11 bases and V 0 bases, and 8 bases lay outside the gene matches. The CDR3 has 14 amino acids. Germline CDR1 is SGHRS and CDR2 is YFSETQ. CDR3 residues: CASSLGQGHEAQHF. DNA of the CDR3: TGCGCCAGCAGCTTGGGACAGGGACATGAGGCCCAGCATTTT.

CDR3 in DNA: TGTGCCAGCTCACCCCCAGGACTAGCGGGGGGGCTGGGTTACGAGCAGTACTTC. It codes for CASSPPGLAGGLGYEQYF. The V and J genes are TRBV18 and TRBJ2-7, with TRBD2 matching 15 bases. The CDR3 spans 18 residues. In germline, CDR1 is KGHSH, CDR2 LQKENI. V lost 3 bases and J lost 4; bases outside the gene matches: 10.

V is TRBV7-3 and J is TRBJ2-2, with 8 bases matching TRBD1. The junction had 2 bases not matched to a gene; V was cut back by 5 bases and J by 6 bases. Germline V gene data show CDR1 as SGHTA and CDR2 as FQGTGA. CDR3 length equals 13 residues. The CDR3 DNA is TGTGCCAGCAGCGCGACAGGGGCCGGGGAGCTGTTTTTT. This codes for CASSATGAGELFF.

The rearrangement links TRBV6-5 to TRBJ2-7; TRBD1 matches at 7 bases. Germline lookup yields CDR1 MNHEY and CDR2 SVGAGI. The CDR3 spans 14 residues. The V gene end was trimmed by 8 bases and the J gene end by 7 bases; junction bases not matched to a gene: 14. Written as DNA, the CDR3 is TGTGCCAGCGAGAGGGACAGATACCTGGGGGAGCAGTACTTC. It encodes CASERDRYLGEQYF.

This chain connects TRBV2 to TRBJ2-1, with D possibly matching TRBD2 (5 bases). Germline values: CDR1 SNHLY, CDR2 FYNNEI. V was shortened by 6 bases and J by 5 bases, with 17 bases between the two germline ends. The CDR3 is 15 amino acids. In DNA form, the CDR3 reads TGTGCCAGCAGAACTATGGGTGGACTTAACAATGAGCAGTTCTTC. As protein: CASRTMGGLNNEQFF.

This clone occurred a few times. The chain employs TRBV5-6 and TRBJ2-2; D gene ambiguous. V dropped 1 base and J dropped 4 bases, with 5 bases sitting between them. This CDR3 spans 13 amino acids. Germline values: CDR1 SGHDT, CDR2 YYEEEE. CDR3 in DNA: TGTGCCAGCAGCTTGCGGTTCACCGGGGAGCTGTTTTTT. This gives the protein CASSLRFTGELFF.

The chain joins TRBV24-1 to TRBJ2-2, with a possible D match to TRBD1 (6 bases). V gave up 12 bases and J gave up 3 bases, with 13 bases separating them. The CDR3 length is 13 residues. Germline lookup yields CDR1 KGHDR and CDR2 SFDVKD. In DNA, the CDR3 is TGTGCCGCCCGGGACACTCACACCGGGGAGCTGTTTTTT. This translates into CAARDTHTGELFF.

CDR3 sequence: CASKRLADARGDGELFF. As DNA, the CDR3 is TGTGCCAGCAAGAGACTAGCGGATGCACGAGGAGACGGGGAGCTGTTTTTT. This chain uses TRBV28 with TRBJ2-2; 9 nucleotides match TRBD2. This CDR3 has 17 residues. V lost 7 bases to trimming and J lost 7 bases; unmatched junction nucleotides: 16. Germline CDR1 reads MDHEN; CDR2 reads SYDVKM.

The V and J genes are TRBV18 and TRBJ2-7, with no clear D. V was clipped by 1 base and J by 2 bases, with 6 bases between them. In germline, CDR1 is KGHSH, CDR2 LQKENI. The CDR3 contains 13 residues. CDR3 in amino acids: CASSPLATYEQYF. CDR3 in DNA: TGTGCCAGCTCACCACTAGCCACCTACGAGCAGTACTTC.

The rearrangement uses TRBV19 and TRBJ1-5, with 10 bases aligning to TRBD1. The CDR3 spans 17 residues. The germline gives CDR1 LNHDA, CDR2 SQIVND (reference sequence). After removal of 4 bases from V and 5 bases from J, the junction contained 11 bases not matched to a gene. In DNA form, the CDR3 reads TGTGCCAGTAGTAAAGACAGGACAGGGGGTTCGTATCAGCCCCAGCATTTT. It translates to CASSKDRTGGSYQPQHF.

This clone has more than one count but fewer than ten. This rearrangement joins TRBV3-1 (or the pseudogene TRBV3-2) to TRBJ2-1; possible D gene TRBD1, 6 bases. The CDR3 contains 15 residues. V lost 9 bases and J 0 bases, leaving 15 bases between the germline ends. Germline loops: CDR1 LGHDT, CDR2 YNNKEL (reference sequence). This chain's CDR3 is CASQQGLSSYNEQFF. As DNA, the CDR3 is TGTGCCAGTCAACAGGGCCTCAGCTCCTACAATGAGCAGTTCTTC.

This clone has just a few counts. This chain connects TRBV7-3 to TRBJ2-1; no clear D gene. This CDR3 is built from 14 residues. Germline values: CDR1 SGHTA, CDR2 FQGTGA. Trimming took off 0 bases at V and 6 bases at J, with 9 bases between the two ends. This chain's CDR3 is CASSLTGSSNEQFF. DNA of the CDR3: TGTGCCAGCAGCTTAACGGGCAGCTCCAATGAGCAGTTCTTC.

The chain carries TRBV30 and TRBJ1-5; perhaps TRBD1 as D (6 bases). CDR3 length equals 14 residues. The V gene's germline CDR1 is GTSNPN and CDR2 SVGIG (reference sequence). Trimming left V 1 base short and J 3 bases short, with 10 bases between. The CDR3 region has the DNA TGTGCCTGGAGTGGGCAGGGGAACAATCAGCCCCAGCATTTT. Amino acids: CAWSGQGNNQPQHF.

This sequence joins TRBV7-9 and TRBJ1-1, with 11 bases identical to TRBD1. Losses at the gene ends were 8 bases for V and 6 bases for J; bases not matched to a gene: 5. The germline CDR1 and CDR2 sequences are SEHNR and FQNEAQ (reference sequence). This CDR3 has 13 residues. The chain's CDR3 is CASVGQGAPEAFF. The CDR3 DNA reads as TGTGCCAGCGTCGGACAGGGGGCTCCTGAAGCTTTCTTT.

J is TRBJ2-3 and V is TRBV7-2; no clear D gene. CDR3 length: 12 amino acids. V dropped 5 bases and J dropped 6 bases, with 9 bases sitting between them. Germline V gene lookup returns CDR1 SGHTA and CDR2 FQGNSA. The CDR3 region is CASSQRADTQYF. CDR3 DNA: TGTGCCAGCAGCCAACGAGCGGATACGCAGTATTTT.

This rearrangement joins TRBV28 to TRBJ1-3, with D hard to call. This CDR3 region has 15 residues. Germline lookup yields CDR1 MDHEN and CDR2 SYDVKM. V lost 6 bases and J 0 bases, leaving 12 bases between the germline ends. This CDR3 is CASSQTQLSGNTIYF. The CDR3 nucleotides read TGTGCCAGCAGCCAGACACAACTCTCTGGAAACACCATATATTTT.

This clone has just one count. The chain employs TRBV5-4 and TRBJ2-5, with 7 positions matching TRBD1. V lost 2 bases and J lost 5; bases outside the gene matches: 9. This CDR3 spans 15 amino acids. Germline values: CDR1 SGHNT, CDR2 YYREEE (reference sequence). DNA for the CDR3: TGTGCCAGCAGCTTCATCTCCAGGGGGAAGGAGACCCAGTACTTC. As protein: CASSFISRGKETQYF.

This clone showed up just a few times. J is TRBJ2-7 and V is TRBV7-9; D gene ambiguous. The CDR3 loop spans 11 amino acids. The germline V and J ends were trimmed by 5 bases and 7 bases, with 9 bases remaining between them. Germline lookup yields CDR1 SEHNR and CDR2 FQNEAQ (reference sequence). DNA for the CDR3: TGTGCCAGCAGCCCCTTCGGGGAGCAGTACTTC. It yields the protein CASSPFGEQYF.

This clone was recorded only once. V and J are TRBV20-1 and TRBJ2-7; tentatively, D is TRBD1 (6 bases). The V gene's germline CDR1 is DFQATT and CDR2 SNEGSKA (reference sequence). V gave up 2 bases and J gave up 6 bases, with 8 bases separating them. CDR3 size: 11 residues. As DNA, the CDR3 is TGCAGTGCTAGACAGGGGTCCGAGCAGTACTTC. Protein product: CSARQGSEQYF.